This note documents a single TCR beta chain sequence. The target antigen is unknown. The assay was immunoSEQ multiplex PCR, and TCRdb's table has in-frame clones only and misses some. Of over 750 clones listed, around 20% are singletons. This sample was taken from a study of T cells in localized non-small cell lung cancer. Study conclusions and caveats: Multi-region tumor sequencing was not done, so intratumor heterogeneity could not be excluded. T cell clonality was highest in uninvolved adjacent lung, above tumor. Elevated blood T cell density was associated with longer overall survival. Detection in adjacent lung was observed for a median around 59 of the top 100 tumor clones.

The sample here was lung tumor tissue, taken before any cancer treatment. The clonotype comes from a female donor of 60 years or more with stage II squamous cell lung carcinoma.

CDR3 residues: CASSLGWRAGAATNEKLFF. DNA of the CDR3: TGCGCCAGCAGCTTGGGTTGGAGGGCGGGAGCTGCAACTAATGAAAAACTGTTTTTT. The chain carries TRBV5-1 and TRBJ1-4, with D unclear. Germline CDR1 SGHRS, CDR2 YFSETQ. The V end was cut by 0 bases, the J end by 0 bases, with 18 bases between. There are 19 residues in the CDR3.